The 27 T cell receptor beta chains given below trace back to one sample, sequenced in a study of graft-versus-host responses after intestinal transplantation (dated by TCRdb to the early 2020s). This sample's time point label indicates: cells obtained before transplantation from donor or recipient. In the mixed lymphocyte reactions, some 200,000 CFSE-labeled pre-transplant responders were plated with some 200,000 irradiated violet-dye-labeled stimulators and cultured for six to seven days. The library was produced with the immunoSEQ multiplex PCR assay. This is the immuneACCESS table as TCRdb keeps it, with only in-frame sequences that have V and J called. A part of the clones is gone; compared with another copy, unresolved V genes explain less than half, and the rest is unexplained. The sample yields about 23,000 clones; about 45% were counted once. The ten largest make up approximately 1.3% of the sample.

The sequencing here drew on alloreactive CD8+ T cells from a mixed lymphocyte reaction culture, taken before transplantation. The cell subset or site tag for this specimen amounts to: CFSE-low proliferating T cells sorted from roughly six-day pre-transplant mixed lymphocyte reaction (GvH or HvG direction). These receptors all stem from a human patient who was an organ donor for intestinal transplantation.

This clone was seen a few times. J is TRBJ1-1 and V is TRBV15; D is undetermined. This CDR3 is 12 amino acids long. V shed 5 bases and J shed 8 bases, with 12 bases lying between them. Germline CDR1 reads LNHNV; CDR2 reads YYDKDF (reference sequence). The CDR3 DNA follows: TGTGCCACCAGCGAGGAGACAAAGGAAGCTTTCTTT. This gives the protein CATSEETKEAFF. The full variable domain, its missing parts supplied by reference TRBV15 and TRBJ1-1, is DAMVIQNPRYQVTQFGKPVTLSCSQTLNHNVMYWYQQKSSQAPKLLFHYYDKDFNNEADTPDNFQSRRPNTSFCFLDIRSPGLGDTAMYLCATSEETKEAFFGQGTRLTVV.

The chain is built from TRBV4-3 and TRBJ2-7; 7 nucleotides line up with TRBD2. The CDR3 is 20 residues long. CDR1 is LGHNA and CDR2 is YSLEER in the germline V gene. Trimming cost V 0 bases and J 6 bases; bases outside gene matches: 23. The CDR3 region is CASSQDPVFGGRASKGEQYF. The CDR3 bases are TGCGCCAGCAGCCAAGATCCGGTTTTTGGTGGGAGGGCCTCCAAGGGCGAGCAGTACTTC.

This chain uses TRBV6-1 with TRBJ2-7; 8 bases are shared with TRBD1. The germline V gene encodes CDR1 MNHNS and CDR2 SASEGT. The J segment lost 2 bases and the V segment lost 7 bases, leaving 7 bases of the junction unmatched. The CDR3 contains 14 residues. The CDR3 DNA reads as TGTGCCAGCAAATACGGGACAGGCGCCTACGAGCAGTACTTC. Its translation: CASKYGTGAYEQYF.

The rearrangement uses TRBV6-5 and TRBJ2-7; no clear D. This CDR3 contains 13 residues. Per germline, CDR1 MNHEY and CDR2 SVGAGI. Trimming stripped 1 base from V and 4 bases from J, with 8 bases between. The CDR3 DNA is TGTGCCAGCAGTTACTTCGGGCCTTACGAGCAGTACTTC. This encodes CASSYFGPYEQYF.

CDR3 DNA: TGTGCCAGCAGTTTATCCGGGAGGGAAGATGAGCAGTTCTTC. The encoded protein is CASSLSGREDEQFF. The chain couples TRBV6-6 to TRBJ2-1; TRBD2 matches at 8 bases. This CDR3 is built from 14 residues. With V trimmed by 4 bases and J by 8 bases, 7 bases remained unmatched. CDR1 is MNHNY and CDR2 is SVGAGI in the germline V gene (reference sequence).

There are a few counts of this clone. The chain employs TRBV4-1 and TRBJ1-1; a possible D gene is TRBD1 (6 bases). The V end lost 4 bases, the J end lost 7 bases, and 19 bases lay between the germline ends. Germline values: CDR1 MGHRA, CDR2 YSYEKL. The CDR3 spans 15 residues. As DNA, the CDR3 is TGCGCCAGCAGCCGGGAGACCCAGGGGTGGAGTGAAGCTTTCTTT. Encoded protein: CASSRETQGWSEAFF.

This sequence joins TRBV5-8 and TRBJ2-7, with a tentative D call TRBD1 (6 bases). Germline CDR1 is SGHTS and CDR2 is YDEGEE. The CDR3 has 14 amino acids. Trimming removed 4 bases at V and 2 bases at J, with 13 bases between. In nucleotides, the CDR3 is TGTGCCAGCAGCAGCGTAGGGGGTCCCTACGAGCAGTACTTC. Encoded protein: CASSSVGGPYEQYF.

This chain joins TRBV9 and TRBJ2-5, with D unclear. With 1 base removed from V and 1 base from J, the gap between germline ends came to 17 bases. This CDR3 contains 17 residues. Germline CDR1 and CDR2: SGDLS and YYNGEE. Here the CDR3 DNA reads TGTGCCAGCAGCGTAAGACCCTCCTGTTGGGGCCAAGAGACCCAGTACTTC. Amino acids: CASSVRPSCWGQETQYF.

To note about this clone: This specimen includes other DNA sequences encoding the same CDR3. The chain joins TRBV6-5 to TRBJ2-1; D gene ambiguous. The CDR3 is 12 residues long. Germline CDR1 and CDR2: MNHEY and SVGAGI. The V gene lost 2 bases and the J gene lost 5 bases, with 4 bases spanning the gap. The CDR3 sequence is CASSYADNEQFF. The CDR3 region has the DNA TGTGCCAGCAGTTACGCGGACAATGAGCAGTTCTTC.

The V and J genes are TRBV7-2 and TRBJ1-1; no definite D call. Per the germline V gene, CDR1 is SGHTA and CDR2 is FQGNSA. The ends were cut back, 5 bases at V and 8 bases at J, with 18 bases in the middle. The CDR3 is 14 amino acids. CDR3 residues: CASSPPLQVIEAFF. CDR3 in DNA: TGTGCCAGCAGCCCACCTCTCCAGGTTATAGAAGCTTTCTTT.

This clone turned up a few times. The V and J genes are TRBV9 and TRBJ1-1; no definite D call. This CDR3 comprises 13 residues. Trimming shortened V by 5 bases and J by 1 base, and 9 bases separated the two germline ends. Germline CDR1 and CDR2: SGDLS and YYNGEE. The CDR3 region is CASSPGKNTEAFF. The CDR3 DNA sequence: TGTGCCAGCAGTCCGGGAAAGAACACTGAAGCTTTCTTT. Variable domain in full (rest from reference TRBV9 and TRBJ1-1): DSGVTQTPKHLITATGQRVTLRCSPRSGDLSVYWYQQSLDQGLQFLIQYYNGEERAKGNILERFSAQQFPDLHSELNLSSLELGDSALYFCASSPGKNTEAFFGQGTRLTVV.

There are a few counts of this clone. The chain joins TRBV5-6 to TRBJ2-1; D may be TRBD2 (6 bases). CDR1 SGHDT and CDR2 YYEEEE come from the germline V gene. This CDR3 is built from 14 residues. Trimming shortened V by 4 bases and J by 6 bases, and 14 bases separated the two germline ends. As DNA, the CDR3 is TGTGCCAGCAGCCAGGACTATATTATCAATGAGCAGTTCTTC. It translates to CASSQDYIINEQFF.

This clone is medium-sized in the sample. V usage is TRBV4-1 and J usage is TRBJ2-7; D is perhaps TRBD2 (6 bases). V was pared by 8 bases and J by 3 bases, with 8 bases between. Germline assignment: CDR1 MGHRA and CDR2 YSYEKL. CDR3 size: 11 residues. This CDR3 reads CASAGGYEQYF. The CDR3 nucleotides read TGCGCCAGCGCCGGGGGCTACGAGCAGTACTTC.

In its sample, this clone was seen a few times. The V call is TRBV13, the J call TRBJ2-3, with a tentative D call TRBD2 (6 bases). Per the germline V gene, CDR1 is PRHDT and CDR2 is FYEKMQ (reference sequence). Trimming shortened V by 4 bases and J by 2 bases, and 13 bases separated the two germline ends. The CDR3 loop spans 15 amino acids. The CDR3 loop reads CASSSLAENTDTQYF. CDR3 nucleotide sequence: TGTGCCAGCAGCTCATTAGCGGAGAACACAGATACGCAGTATTTT.

The chain carries TRBV2 and TRBJ1-2; no clear D. There are 13 residues in the CDR3. Germline CDR1 SNHLY, CDR2 FYNNEI. V was shortened by 7 bases and J by 4 bases, with 13 bases between the two germline ends. The DNA for the CDR3 is TGTGCCAGCAACCTGGGAGAAGTCTATGGCTACACCTTC. Its protein is CASNLGEVYGYTF.

As regards this clone: Given a much more abundant clone one base away, this may be a read error. The rearrangement uses TRBV4-3 and TRBJ2-7; D gene ambiguous. The CDR3 has 13 residues. Germline CDR1 and CDR2: LGHNA and YSLEER. The CDR3 sequence: CAGSQVGRYEQYF. The CDR3 DNA sequence: TGCGCCGGCAGCCAAGTCGGACGGTACGAGCAGTACTTC.

The chain recombines TRBV5-4 with TRBJ2-2; the D gene is possibly TRBD1 (5 bases). The CDR3 extends over 14 amino acids. Germline lookup yields CDR1 SGHNT and CDR2 YYREEE (reference sequence). V lost 7 bases, J lost 7 bases, and 17 bases lay in between. Here the CDR3 DNA reads TGTGCCAGCGCGATTTCAGGGTTCGGCGGGGAGCTGTTTTTT. Translated, it gives CASAISGFGGELFF. The whole variable domain, filled in from reference TRBV5-4 and TRBJ2-2, reads ETGVTQSPTHLIKTRGQQVTLRCSSQSGHNTVSWYQQALGQGPQFIFQYYREEENGRGNFPPRFSGLQFPNYSSELNVNALELDDSALYLCASAISGFGGELFFGEGSRLTVL.

This clone turned up a few times. V usage is TRBV6-6 and J usage is TRBJ1-1; no definite D call. V lost 3 bases and J 0 bases, leaving 11 bases between the germline ends. CDR1 and CDR2 (germline): MNHNY, SVGAGI (reference sequence). The CDR3 totals 15 residues. This chain's CDR3 is CASSYLGSVNTEAFF. In nucleotides, the CDR3 is TGTGCCAGCAGTTATTTAGGGTCGGTGAACACTGAAGCTTTCTTT.

The chain recombines TRBV27 with TRBJ1-2; 8 nucleotides line up with TRBD1. This CDR3 comprises 12 residues. In germline, CDR1 is MNHEY, CDR2 SMNVEV (reference sequence). The V and J ends lost 4 bases and 13 bases, in that order; junction bases with no gene match: 8. The CDR3 DNA reads TGTGCCAGCAGTTCCTGGACAGGGCAGGGCACCTTC. Translation: CASSSWTGQGTF.

The chain carries TRBV4-1 and TRBJ2-1, with 9 bases fitting TRBD1. Germline CDR1 and CDR2: MGHRA and YSYEKL. Unmatched junction bases numbered 2, after V lost 1 base and J lost 10 bases. This CDR3 is built from 13 residues. The chain's CDR3 is CASSQVGTGEQFF. DNA for the CDR3: TGCGCCAGCAGCCAAGTGGGGACAGGGGAGCAGTTCTTC.

The chain employs TRBV19 and TRBJ2-7; TRBD2 agrees at 13 bases. Germline CDR1 and CDR2: LNHDA and SQIVND (reference sequence). This CDR3 is 14 amino acids long. V lost 5 bases and J lost 3; bases outside the gene matches: 1. CDR3 DNA: TGTGCCAGTAGTTGGACTAGCGGGGGCTACGAGCAGTACTTC. It encodes CASSWTSGGYEQYF.

The V gene is TRBV27, the J gene TRBJ2-7, with unresolved D. The CDR3 covers 14 residues. Germline V CDR1 and CDR2: MNHEY, SMNVEV (reference sequence). The ends were cut back, 3 bases at V and 2 bases at J, with 11 bases in the middle. Here the CDR3 reads CASSFADNPYEQYF. CDR3 DNA sequence: TGTGCCAGCAGTTTCGCAGACAACCCCTACGAGCAGTACTTC.

In DNA, the CDR3 is TGTGCCAGCAGTTCGTGGGGGTGGAGTACAGATACGCAGTATTTT. Translation gives CASSSWGWSTDTQYF. The chain carries TRBV27 and TRBJ2-3; D is perhaps TRBD1 or TRBD2 (5 bases each). The ends were cut back, 4 bases at V and 3 bases at J, with 14 bases in the middle. Germline-derived CDR1 and CDR2 are MNHEY and SMNVEV (reference sequence). CDR3 size: 15 residues.

In its sample, this clone was seen a few times. The chain links TRBV6-1 to TRBJ1-2, with D possibly being TRBD1 (6 bases). This CDR3 is built from 14 residues. Trimming shortened V by 5 bases and J by 7 bases, and 17 bases separated the two germline ends. The germline CDR1 and CDR2 sequences are MNHNS and SASEGT. The CDR3 DNA is TGTGCCAGCAGTTGGGGTACAGGAGGGGGTGGCTACACCTTC. Amino acid sequence: CASSWGTGGGGYTF.

This rearrangement joins TRBV4-3 to TRBJ2-1; unclear D gene. V lost 0 bases to trimming and J lost 8 bases, with 11 bases between them. There are 14 residues in the CDR3. Germline CDR1 reads LGHNA; CDR2 reads YSLEER. CDR3 DNA: TGCGCCAGCAGCCAAGATGTCCAAACCTATGAGCAGTTCTTC. It codes for CASSQDVQTYEQFF.

J is TRBJ1-4 and V is TRBV6-6; D remains ambiguous. The V end lost 4 bases, the J end lost 4 bases, and 13 bases lay between the germline ends. CDR3 size: 15 residues. CDR1 is MNHNY and CDR2 is SVGAGI in the germline V gene (reference sequence). CDR3 residues: CASSLDGPFNEKLFF. Written as DNA, the CDR3 is TGTGCCAGCAGTTTGGACGGACCCTTTAATGAAAAACTGTTTTTT.

As regards this clone: Additional DNA sequences in this sample encode the identical CDR3. The chain combines TRBV9 with TRBJ2-1, with TRBD2 matching over 12 bases. V dropped 3 bases and J dropped 4; count of bases not matched to a gene: 2. This CDR3 region has 15 residues. Germline CDR1 is SGDLS and CDR2 is YYNGEE. The CDR3 is CASSAGTSGYNEQFF. The CDR3 DNA sequence: TGTGCCAGCAGCGCCGGGACTAGCGGGTACAATGAGCAGTTCTTC.